The entry below gives a single T cell receptor (beta chain) sequence along with its context. Its antigen is currently unknown. The sample is drawn from a study of T cell responses to AZD1222 COVID-19 vaccine. Looking at the study overall: Investigators merged groups given second doses at roughly 4 or roughly 12 weeks. Regarding the study as a whole: Spike was spanned by vaccine-associated CD4 TCRs, with dominance at 160-218 and 743-854. Most donors were white British and more were female, and clonal diversity was possibly underestimated.

Germline V CDR1 and CDR2: MRHNA, SNTAGT. The CDR3 covers 14 residues. The V gene lost 5 bases and the J gene lost 2 bases, with 11 bases spanning the gap. Generated by immunoSEQ multiplex PCR, the TCRdb table keeps only in-frame clones and is missing some. Here the sample spans 95,000 to 100,000 clones, 75% to 95% being singletons. The chain combines TRBV6-4 with TRBJ2-3; D tentatively fits TRBD1 or TRBD2 (5 bases each). The sequencing here drew on peripheral blood, taken on day 0 of AZD1222 vaccination. This sequence was found in an adult in good health. DNA of the CDR3: TGTGCCAGCAGTTGGGACCTAACCACAGATACGCAGTATTTT. The encoded protein is CASSWDLTTDTQYF.